These 9 T cell receptor beta chains originate from one sample sequenced in a study of blood T cell repertoires in COVID-19. TCRdb's table, derived via immunoSEQ multiplex PCR, lists solely in-frame clones and lacks some. Of hundreds of thousands of clones listed, roughly 80% were seen once; the top ten hold about 4.8%. The sample consisted of peripheral blood. The receptors derive from a woman aged 70-85 years with acute or convalescent COVID-19.

This clone was picked up one time. This chain joins TRBV10-2 and TRBJ2-3; TRBD2 matches 9 bases. The germline V gene has CDR1 WSHSY and CDR2 SAAADI. This CDR3 has 17 residues. The junction had 12 bases not matched to a gene; V was cut back by 7 bases and J by 1 base. The CDR3, as DNA: TGCGCCAGCAATTGGGGCGGGGGGGCCCTCGGCACAGATACGCAGTATTTT. It translates to CASNWGGGALGTDTQYF.

V usage is TRBV19 and J usage is TRBJ1-4; a possible D gene is TRBD1 (6 bases). This CDR3 is built from 16 residues. Germline loops: CDR1 LNHDA, CDR2 SQIVND (reference sequence). Trimming pared 6 bases from V and 3 bases from J, leaving 17 bases between. This CDR3 is CASRDRTALANEKLFF. The CDR3 DNA sequence: TGTGCCAGTAGGGACCGGACAGCGCTTGCTAATGAAAAACTGTTTTTT.

In DNA form, the CDR3 reads TGTGCCAGCAGCTTGGGCTCAGATAACTATGGCTACACCTTC. This codes for CASSLGSDNYGYTF. The V and J genes are TRBV5-5 and TRBJ1-2; D remains unclear. The V end lost 0 bases, the J end lost 1 base, and 7 bases lay between the germline ends. CDR1 is SGHKS and CDR2 is YYEKEE in the germline V gene (reference sequence). There are 14 residues in the CDR3. The full variable domain, in which reference TRBV5-5 and TRBJ1-2 provide the parts outside the CDR3, is DAGVTQSPTHLIKTRGQQVTLRCSPISGHKSVSWYQQVLGQGPQFIFQYYEKEERGRGNFPDRFSARQFPNYSSELNVNALLLGDSALYLCASSLGSDNYGYTFGSGTRLTVV.

The sample holds one count of this clone. This chain uses TRBV7-8 with TRBJ2-7; D uncertain. CDR1 and CDR2 from the germline V gene are SGHVS and FQNEAQ. The CDR3 has 17 residues. Trimming took 2 bases from V and 7 from J, leaving 24 bases between them. The CDR3 spells CASSLRGGPVEFGEQYF. The CDR3 DNA reads TGTGCCAGCAGCTTAAGAGGTGGTCCGGTTGAGTTCGGGGAGCAGTACTTC.

This rearrangement joins TRBV24-1 to TRBJ2-2; maybe TRBD2 (5 bases). The V end was cut by 5 bases, the J end by 5 bases, with 11 bases between. The CDR3 extends over 14 amino acids. Germline V gives CDR1 KGHDR, CDR2 SFDVKD. Here the CDR3 reads CATSAGLPTGELFF. In DNA form, the CDR3 reads TGTGCCACCAGTGCAGGACTCCCGACCGGGGAGCTGTTTTTT.

This clone was counted only a few times. V gene TRBV6-6 combines with J gene TRBJ1-2, with 8 bases aligning to TRBD1. Germline lookup yields CDR1 MNHNY and CDR2 SVGAGI (reference sequence). The CDR3 runs 13 residues. Trimming removed 6 bases from V and 2 bases from J; junction bases left unmatched: 2. DNA for the CDR3: TGTGCCAGCAGCCGACAGGGGAACTATGGCTACACCTTC. Amino acid sequence: CASSRQGNYGYTF.

The chain carries TRBV11-2 and TRBJ1-2; TRBD1 matches 7 bases. CDR3 length: 15 residues. J gave up 1 base and V 5 bases, and 7 bases lay outside the gene matches. CDR1 is SGHAT, CDR2 FQNNGV, per germline. CDR3 protein: CASSPRTGLNYGYTF. The CDR3 nucleotides are TGTGCCAGCAGCCCCCGGACAGGACTTAACTATGGCTACACCTTC.

The chain uses TRBV7-2 and TRBJ2-1, with D unresolved. The ends were cut back, 4 bases at V and 9 bases at J, with 19 bases in the middle. The germline gives CDR1 SGHTA, CDR2 FQGNSA. The length of the CDR3 is 15 residues. CDR3 bases: TGTGCCAGCAGCTCCTTTGGGCTGGGTAATAGTGAGCAGTTCTTC. It specifies CASSSFGLGNSEQFF.

The V and J genes are TRBV10-3 and TRBJ1-5; perhaps TRBD1 as D (6 bases). CDR3 length: 14 residues. Germline CDR1 and CDR2: ENHRY and SYGVKD. With 2 bases removed from V and 9 bases from J, the gap between germline ends came to 14 bases. The CDR3 reads CAISERQAGRPQHF. As DNA, the CDR3 is TGTGCCATCAGTGAGCGACAGGCAGGGCGGCCCCAGCATTTT.